The 29 T cell receptor beta chains listed next were all sequenced from one sample in a study of early T cells in non-severe SARS-CoV-2 infection. A single record per CDR3 protein comes from TCRdb applying MiXCR to the 5' RACE reads. The sample includes approximately 69,000 distinct CDR3 sequences, about 10% seen only once; the top ten take 4.5% to 6.5%. The sequenced sample consisted of whole blood. These receptors came from an adult who was a healthcare worker with PCR-confirmed SARS-CoV-2 infection or an uninfected control (not recorded which).

In its sample, this clonotype was seen a few times. The chain joins TRBV4-3 to TRBJ2-5, with TRBD1 matching 10 bases. CDR3 length equals 16 residues. In germline, CDR1 is LGHNA, CDR2 YSLEER. The junction had 9 bases not matched to a gene; V was cut back by 3 bases and J by 5 bases. CDR3 bases: TGCGCCAGCAGCCATAGACAGGGGGCGGGGAAGGAGACCCAGTACTTC. Its translation: CASSHRQGAGKETQYF.

This clonotype has ten or more counts. The V and J genes are TRBV20-1 and TRBJ1-3, with a tentative D call TRBD1 (5 bases). The CDR3 runs to 16 residues. Germline V gene lookup returns CDR1 DFQATT and CDR2 SNEGSKA (reference sequence). Trimming stripped 0 bases from V and 5 bases from J, with 17 bases between. CDR3 in DNA: TGCAGTGCTAGAGATCTTGATGGCAGGGCCCGAAACACCATATATTTT. Protein: CSARDLDGRARNTIYF.

In this sample, this clonotype turned up a few times. The rearrangement uses TRBV19 and TRBJ1-1; D uncertain. This CDR3 contains 14 residues. V was cut by 3 bases and J by 1 base, with 9 bases left in between. The germline CDR1 and CDR2 sequences are LNHDA and SQIVND (reference sequence). For the CDR3, the DNA is TGTGCCAGTAGTATCCCAGCGGGGAACACTGAAGCTTTCTTT. Translating it yields CASSIPAGNTEAFF.

This clonotype was seen more than once but under ten times. The chain joins TRBV10-3 to TRBJ2-3; 14 nucleotides line up with TRBD2. CDR3 length: 17 residues. CDR1 is ENHRY, CDR2 SYGVKD, per germline. V was pared by 11 bases and J by 3 bases, with 13 bases of the junction left unmatched. DNA for the CDR3: TGTGCCGCGACTAGCGGGAGGGCCGGCGAGGGGACAGATACGCAGTATTTT. This codes for CAATSGRAGEGTDTQYF.

This clonotype has just a few counts. The chain has TRBV3-1 and TRBJ2-1, with a weak D call TRBD2 (5 bases). Per the germline V gene, CDR1 is LGHDT and CDR2 is YNNKEL (reference sequence). The CDR3 loop spans 11 amino acids. Trimming took 4 bases from V and 7 from J, leaving 5 bases between them. The CDR3 spells CASSRENEQFF. In DNA form, the CDR3 reads TGTGCCAGCAGCCGGGAGAATGAGCAGTTCTTC.

This clonotype was seen ten or more times. The genes are TRBV4-3 and TRBJ1-3; possible D gene TRBD1, 5 bases. Per germline, CDR1 LGHNA and CDR2 YSLEER. The CDR3 length is 17 residues. Trimming removed 0 bases at V and 0 bases at J, with 12 bases between. DNA of the CDR3: TGCGCCAGCAGCCAAGATTGGGGCACCTACTCTGGAAACACCATATATTTT. This translates into CASSQDWGTYSGNTIYF.

Many counts were recorded for this clonotype. V and J are TRBV6-4 and TRBJ2-1, with TRBD2 matching over 9 bases. Germline lookup yields CDR1 MRHNA and CDR2 SNTAGT. The CDR3 extends over 16 amino acids. J gave up 9 bases and V 4 bases, and 13 bases lay outside the gene matches. The CDR3 sequence: CASSVVWGLAGSEQFF. CDR3 in DNA: TGTGCCAGCAGTGTTGTATGGGGGCTAGCGGGATCTGAGCAGTTCTTC.

This clonotype has only a few counts. CDR3 nucleotides: TGTGCCACCAGTGACCTGGACAGCGACGAGCAGTACTTC. This gives the protein CATSDLDSDEQYF. The J gene is TRBJ2-7, the V gene TRBV24-1; D possibly corresponds to TRBD1 (6 bases). This CDR3 has 13 residues. V lost 4 bases and J 5 bases, leaving 11 bases between the germline ends. CDR1 and CDR2 (germline): KGHDR, SFDVKD.

This chain uses TRBV29-1 with TRBJ2-3; 9 bases are shared with TRBD2. Germline CDR1 and CDR2: SQVTM and ANQGSEA. The CDR3 is 14 amino acids. J gave up 2 bases and V 3 bases, and 3 bases lay outside the gene matches. Written as DNA, the CDR3 is TGCAGCGTTGACGCGGGGGGGAACACAGATACGCAGTATTTT. This codes for CSVDAGGNTDTQYF.

This clonotype was seen more than once but under ten times. This chain joins TRBV12-3 or TRBV12-4 and TRBJ2-3; D unclear. The CDR3 sequence is 11 residues long. Trimming stripped 3 bases from V and 6 bases from J, with 4 bases between. CDR3 in DNA: TGTGCCAGCAGTTTGCGGGATACGCAGTATTTT. Amino acids: CASSLRDTQYF.

This clonotype showed up many times. The CDR3 region has the DNA TGCGCCAGCAGCTTGGAGCCAGGGGCGATAAAAAACATTCAGTACTTC. Its translation is CASSLEPGAIKNIQYF. V usage is TRBV5-1 and J usage is TRBJ2-4; weak D call: TRBD1 (6 bases). The V end was cut by 0 bases, the J end by 4 bases, with 14 bases between. CDR3 length equals 16 residues. Germline CDR1 and CDR2: SGHRS and YFSETQ.

In its sample, this clonotype was seen many times. The chain couples TRBV12-3 or TRBV12-4 to TRBJ2-3, with TRBD2 matching 8 bases. This CDR3 is 14 amino acids long. V was clipped by 6 bases and J by 3 bases; unmatched bases: 5. The CDR3 nucleotides read TGTGCCAGCAGAGAGCGGGAGCGTACAGATACGCAGTATTTT. It yields the protein CASRERERTDTQYF.

The chain uses TRBV20-1 and TRBJ2-2; D might be TRBD1 or TRBD2, each matching 5 bases. Trimming removed 0 bases from V and 4 bases from J, with 12 bases in between. In germline, CDR1 is DFQATT, CDR2 SNEGSKA (reference sequence). The CDR3 is 15 amino acids. The CDR3, as DNA: TGCAGTGCTAGAGAAGGGACGGTTCCCACCGGGGAGCTGTTTTTT. Translating it yields CSAREGTVPTGELFF.

The chain recombines TRBV7-8 with TRBJ1-1; a weak D match, TRBD1 (6 bases). Germline values: CDR1 SGHVS, CDR2 FQNEAQ. This CDR3 has 15 residues. Trimming left V 0 bases short and J 5 bases short, with 13 bases between. CDR3 region: CASSLADPRGTEAFF. The CDR3 bases are TGTGCCAGCAGCTTAGCGGACCCGAGGGGGACTGAAGCTTTCTTT.

This clonotype was seen many times. This chain joins TRBV5-1 and TRBJ2-1, with 9 bases fitting TRBD1. Germline loops: CDR1 SGHRS, CDR2 YFSETQ. J gave up 8 bases and V 1 base, and 7 bases lay outside the gene matches. The CDR3 contains 15 residues. CDR3 DNA sequence: TGCGCCAGCAGCTTGTGGGGACAGGGAGCCGATGAGCAGTTCTTC. Protein: CASSLWGQGADEQFF.

In its sample, this clonotype was seen many times. V is TRBV15 and J is TRBJ1-4; 7 nucleotides align to TRBD1. CDR1 and CDR2 (germline): LNHNV, YYDKDF (reference sequence). The CDR3 has 15 residues. After removal of 5 bases from V and 5 bases from J, the junction contained 8 bases not matched to a gene. CDR3 DNA sequence: TGTGCCACCAGCGGGGACAGTCTCCCAAATGAAAAACTGTTTTTT. This sequence encodes CATSGDSLPNEKLFF. The full variable domain, its missing parts supplied by reference TRBV15 and TRBJ1-4, is DAMVIQNPRYQVTQFGKPVTLSCSQTLNHNVMYWYQQKSSQAPKLLFHYYDKDFNNEADTPDNFQSRRPNTSFCFLDIRSPGLGDTAMYLCATSGDSLPNEKLFFGSGTQLSVL.

The sample holds many counts of this clonotype. The chain carries TRBV20-1 and TRBJ2-3; TRBD2 aligns across 8 bases. With 0 bases clipped from V and 3 bases from J, the junction kept 5 bases outside the gene matches. The length of the CDR3 is 15 residues. CDR1 and CDR2 from the germline V gene are DFQATT and SNEGSKA (reference sequence). CDR3 in amino acids: CSARERPSGTDTQYF. CDR3 in DNA: TGCAGTGCTAGAGAGCGGCCTAGCGGGACAGATACGCAGTATTTT.

At least ten counts were recorded for this clonotype. CDR3 protein: CASPNGGGSMNTEAFF. The CDR3 DNA sequence: TGTGCCAGCCCCAACGGCGGCGGAAGCATGAACACTGAAGCTTTCTTT. The rearrangement uses TRBV6-2 or TRBV6-3 and TRBJ1-1; D call uncertain. The CDR3 has 16 residues. V lost 8 bases, J lost 0 bases, and 19 bases lay in between. The germline CDR1 and CDR2 sequences are MNHEY and SVGEGT.

The chain joins TRBV18 to TRBJ2-3; TRBD1 matches at 11 bases. This CDR3 comprises 15 residues. The trim removed 5 bases at V and 2 bases at J, leaving 3 bases unmatched. From germline, CDR1 is KGHSH and CDR2 LQKENI. CDR3 protein: CASSTGQGATDTQYF. The CDR3 region has the DNA TGTGCCAGCTCAACTGGACAGGGGGCCACAGATACGCAGTATTTT.

This clonotype appeared a few times. The CDR3 loop is CSAIPPGQGVSYNSPLHF. In nucleotides, the CDR3 is TGCAGTGCTATCCCGCCGGGACAGGGCGTCTCCTATAATTCACCCCTCCACTTT. V and J are TRBV20-1 and TRBJ1-6, with TRBD1 identical over 9 bases. With 4 bases clipped from V and 0 bases from J, the junction kept 10 bases outside the gene matches. There are 18 residues in the CDR3. CDR1 and CDR2 (germline): DFQATT, SNEGSKA (reference sequence).

This clonotype was counted ten times or more. The gene calls are TRBV10-2 and TRBJ2-5, with 7 bases aligning to TRBD2. In germline, CDR1 is WSHSY, CDR2 SAAADI. The CDR3 sequence is 14 residues long. The ends lost 6 bases at V and 4 bases at J; junction bases unmatched: 8. CDR3 residues: CASRISGRVETQYF. CDR3 sequence (DNA): TGCGCCAGCAGAATTAGCGGGCGAGTAGAGACCCAGTACTTC.

The CDR3 is CASTKRKETSGGNNEQFF. Written as DNA, the CDR3 is TGTGCCAGCACCAAGAGGAAGGAGACTAGCGGAGGAAACAATGAGCAGTTCTTC. V is TRBV7-8 and J is TRBJ2-1; TRBD2 matches 9 bases. This CDR3 spans 18 amino acids. CDR1 SGHVS and CDR2 FQNEAQ come from the germline V gene. V was clipped by 7 bases and J by 5 bases; unmatched bases: 18.

V and J are TRBV27 and TRBJ2-7; no definite D call. Germline V gene sequence: CDR1 MNHEY, CDR2 SMNVEV (reference sequence). V lost 6 bases and J 6 bases, leaving 12 bases between the germline ends. The CDR3 runs to 12 residues. CDR3 amino acids: CASSPDSVEQYF. Here the CDR3 DNA reads TGTGCCAGCAGCCCTGATTCGGTCGAGCAGTACTTC.

At least ten counts were recorded for this clonotype. The chain uses TRBV15 and TRBJ1-6; the match to TRBD1 covers 8 bases. V shed 3 bases and J 2 bases; nucleotides not matched to a gene: 6. Germline CDR1 is LNHNV and CDR2 is YYDKDF (reference sequence). This CDR3 is 17 amino acids long. The DNA of the CDR3 is TGTGCCACCAGCAGGGAAAGACAGGGGACCTATAATTCACCCCTCCACTTT. It translates to CATSRERQGTYNSPLHF. The full variable domain, completed using reference TRBV15 and TRBJ1-6, is DAMVIQNPRYQVTQFGKPVTLSCSQTLNHNVMYWYQQKSSQAPKLLFHYYDKDFNNEADTPDNFQSRRPNTSFCFLDIRSPGLGDTAMYLCATSRERQGTYNSPLHFGNGTRLTVT.

This clonotype showed up just a few times. V and J are TRBV7-8 and TRBJ1-2; weak D call: TRBD1 (6 bases). This CDR3 comprises 15 residues. Trimming removed 0 bases at V and 7 bases at J, with 15 bases between. From germline, CDR1 is SGHVS and CDR2 FQNEAQ. CDR3 sequence: CASSLATGFLGGYTF. The CDR3 DNA is TGTGCCAGCAGCTTAGCCACAGGGTTTCTAGGTGGCTACACCTTC.

J is TRBJ2-3 and V is TRBV5-1; D is tentatively TRBD1 or TRBD2 (5 bases each). The V gene lost 3 bases and the J gene lost 2 bases, with 13 bases spanning the gap. Germline V gives CDR1 SGHRS, CDR2 YFSETQ. This CDR3 has 15 residues. CDR3 DNA sequence: TGCGCCAGCAGCTATATTGGGGGATTCACAGATACGCAGTATTTT. Amino acids: CASSYIGGFTDTQYF.

Details on this clonotype: This sequence may be a read error, since a much larger clone differs from it by one base. J is TRBJ1-4 and V is TRBV21-1. TRBV21-1 is deemed a pseudogene. CDR3 length equals 17 residues. CDR3 DNA: TGTGCCAGCAGCAAAGCGCTTAGTGGACGGCCTAATGAAAAACTGTCTTTT. This encodes CASSKALSGRPNEKLSF.

The gene calls are TRBV5-1 and TRBJ2-5, with a weak D call TRBD2 (6 bases). The CDR3 length is 15 residues. Trimming took off 0 bases at V and 1 base at J, with 10 bases between the two ends. The germline CDR1 and CDR2 sequences are SGHRS and YFSETQ. The CDR3 here is CASSLGLEPQETQYF. The CDR3 region has the DNA TGCGCCAGCAGCTTGGGACTAGAGCCCCAAGAGACCCAGTACTTC.

The rearrangement joins TRBV7-9 to TRBJ2-1, with TRBD1 matching 10 bases. With 5 bases clipped from V and 2 bases from J, the junction kept 6 bases outside the gene matches. The CDR3 contains 16 residues. Germline loops: CDR1 SEHNR, CDR2 FQNEAQ (reference sequence). The CDR3 region is CASSDRQGATYNEQFF. CDR3 nucleotide sequence: TGTGCCAGCAGCGATAGACAGGGGGCGACCTACAATGAGCAGTTCTTC.